This passage covers 15 T cell receptor beta chains from one sample sequenced in a study of shared clonotypes between healthy human individuals. Naive CD8 cells, CD45RO-negative and positively selected for CCR7, excluded terminally differentiated effector memory CD45RA+ cells. Method: immunoSEQ multiplex PCR; TCRdb's copy keeps in-frame clones and lacks some. The repertoire holds about 2 million clones, around 96% seen once, with about 1.1% in the top ten. The sequenced sample consisted of naive CD8+ T cells sorted from blood. The receptors were gathered from a young man in good health.

V and J are TRBV9 and TRBJ2-1; 10 bases agree with TRBD2. Germline values: CDR1 SGDLS, CDR2 YYNGEE. The V segment lost 6 bases and the J segment 4 bases; nucleotides outside the gene matches: 7. The length of the CDR3 is 15 residues. The chain's CDR3 is CASTPEREGYNEQFF. In DNA form, the CDR3 reads TGTGCCAGCACTCCCGAGCGGGAGGGTTACAATGAGCAGTTCTTC.

The chain uses TRBV4-1 and TRBJ1-1, with D possibly matching TRBD1 (6 bases). V shed 1 base and J shed 8 bases, with 14 bases lying between them. Germline CDR1 MGHRA, CDR2 YSYEKL. The CDR3 has 14 residues. CDR3 nucleotide sequence: TGCGCCAGCAGCCAAGTTGAGGGGGGCAACGAAGCTTTCTTT. This translates into CASSQVEGGNEAFF.

The rearrangement uses TRBV6-5 and TRBJ2-1; D is unresolved. The CDR3 covers 12 residues. The germline V gene has CDR1 MNHEY and CDR2 SVGAGI. Between the trimmed V and J ends, which lost 5 bases and 8 bases, there was a span of 10 bases. The CDR3 DNA is TGTGCCAGCAGTAACCTGAAGGATGAGCAGTTCTTC. Its translation: CASSNLKDEQFF.

The V and J genes are TRBV5-1 and TRBJ2-5, with 13 positions matching TRBD2. With 4 bases clipped from V and 5 bases from J, the junction kept 11 bases outside the gene matches. Germline CDR1 and CDR2: SGHRS and YFSETQ. The length of the CDR3 is 17 residues. CDR3 in amino acids: CASSPWTSGSGEETQYF. The CDR3 DNA is TGCGCCAGCAGCCCTTGGACTAGCGGGAGCGGGGAGGAGACCCAGTACTTC.

The rearrangement links TRBV28 to TRBJ1-6; TRBD1 matches at 7 bases. After removal of 5 bases from V and 7 bases from J, the junction contained 5 bases not matched to a gene. CDR3 length: 14 amino acids. CDR1 is MDHEN, CDR2 SYDVKM, per germline. Here the CDR3 DNA reads TGTGCCAGCAGTCTGACAGGGACCAATTCACCCCTCCACTTT. Its translation: CASSLTGTNSPLHF.

The J gene is TRBJ1-3, the V gene TRBV7-9; D is uncertain. V shed 5 bases and J shed 4 bases, with 15 bases lying between them. CDR1 is SEHNR, CDR2 FQNEAQ, per germline (reference sequence). CDR3 size: 15 residues. CDR3: CASSRPRDPGNTIYF. CDR3 coding DNA: TGTGCCAGCAGCCGCCCCCGCGATCCCGGAAACACCATATATTTT.

This sequence joins TRBV9 and TRBJ2-2; TRBD2 agrees at 8 bases. V shed 2 bases, J shed 4 bases, and the junction held 7 bases outside the gene matches. CDR1 is SGDLS and CDR2 is YYNGEE in the germline V gene. The length of the CDR3 is 16 residues. This chain's CDR3 is CASSVDLGLATGELFF. CDR3 DNA: TGTGCCAGCAGCGTTGACCTCGGACTAGCCACCGGGGAGCTGTTTTTT.

The V gene is TRBV2, the J gene TRBJ2-3; D not resolved. The CDR3 extends over 14 amino acids. From germline, CDR1 is SNHLY and CDR2 FYNNEI. V gave up 0 bases and J gave up 2 bases, with 6 bases separating them. The CDR3: CASSEAGFTDTQYF. DNA for the CDR3: TGTGCCAGCAGTGAAGCAGGGTTCACAGATACGCAGTATTTT.

The genes are TRBV5-4 and TRBJ2-5, with a possible D match to TRBD1 (5 bases). CDR1 is SGHNT and CDR2 is YYREEE in the germline V gene (reference sequence). CDR3 length: 15 amino acids. V was shortened by 3 bases and J by 5 bases, with 17 bases between the two germline ends. The DNA of the CDR3 is TGTGCCAGCAGCTCCAGACAGAACACACGGGAGACCCAGTACTTC. This encodes CASSSRQNTRETQYF.

V and J are TRBV5-4 and TRBJ2-7; TRBD1 is a possible D gene (6 bases). Germline CDR1 reads SGHNT; CDR2 reads YYREEE (reference sequence). This CDR3 contains 12 residues. Between the trimmed V and J ends, which lost 1 base and 6 bases, there was a span of 8 bases. CDR3 residues: CASSLTGTEQYF. The CDR3, as DNA: TGTGCCAGCAGCTTGACAGGGACCGAGCAGTACTTC.

The chain links TRBV18 to TRBJ2-5, with 14 bases matching TRBD2. CDR1 is KGHSH, CDR2 LQKENI, per germline. This CDR3 comprises 16 residues. Trimming took 4 bases from V and 5 from J; bases not matched to a gene: 6. The CDR3 spells CASSRTSGGPMETQYF. DNA of the CDR3: TGTGCCAGCTCACGGACTAGCGGGGGGCCTATGGAGACCCAGTACTTC. Combining the CDR3 with reference TRBV18 and TRBJ2-5 gives the whole variable domain NAGVMQNPRHLVRRRGQEARLRCSPMKGHSHVYWYRQLPEEGLKFMVYLQKENIIDESGMPKERFSAEFPKEGPSILRIQQVVRGDSAAYFCASSRTSGGPMETQYFGPGTRLLVL.

This chain links TRBV5-1 with TRBJ2-2, with TRBD1 matching over 9 bases. The CDR3 is 15 residues long. J lost 7 bases, V lost 4 bases, and 8 bases had no gene match. Germline V gene sequence: CDR1 SGHRS, CDR2 YFSETQ. The CDR3 sequence is CASSHGTGIVGELFF. DNA of the CDR3: TGCGCCAGCAGCCACGGGACAGGGATCGTCGGGGAGCTGTTTTTT.

The chain links TRBV9 to TRBJ2-7; 11 bases map to TRBD1. Looked up from germline, CDR1 is SGDLS and CDR2 is YYNGEE. The CDR3 has 15 amino acids. After removal of 3 bases from V and 3 bases from J, the junction contained 5 bases not matched to a gene. The DNA of the CDR3 is TGTGCCAGCAGCGAGGGACAGGGGGTTGACTACGAGCAGTACTTC. Its protein product is CASSEGQGVDYEQYF.

The chain links TRBV6-5 to TRBJ2-7; D possibly uses TRBD1 or TRBD2 (6 bases each). Germline CDR1 MNHEY, CDR2 SVGAGI. This CDR3 is built from 14 residues. V was clipped by 2 bases and J by 5 bases, with 13 bases between them. The CDR3 region has the DNA TGTGCCAGCAGTTACGGTTCAGGGGAGGACGAGCAGTACTTC. Translating gives CASSYGSGEDEQYF.

The chain joins TRBV9 to TRBJ2-2; no firm D call. The CDR3 totals 16 residues. Trimming stripped 3 bases from V and 6 bases from J, with 18 bases between. From germline, CDR1 is SGDLS and CDR2 YYNGEE. CDR3: CASSEFKDPTPGELFF. In nucleotides, the CDR3 is TGTGCCAGCAGCGAATTTAAGGACCCCACGCCCGGGGAGCTGTTTTTT.